This entry features one T cell receptor beta chain sequence. This clonotype has a single count. This clone's antigen is unknown. The record has no base qualities; no much larger clone is one base away. A lone read is weak support. The source of the sample is a study of T cell repertoires in cytomegalovirus infection (dated by TCRdb to the late 2010s). About the full investigation: Because public TCR beta signatures pointed to carriage of CMV infection together with the matching HLA type, the HLA type of each donor mattered for the analysis.

Trimming removed 1 base from V and 4 bases from J; the gene matches leave 6 bases unexplained. Counted from cysteine to phenylalanine, this CDR3 has 16 amino acids. Just CDR3 DNA is preserved here, 48 bases in frame from base 1. The germline V gene (reference sequence) provides CDR1 DFQATT and CDR2 SNEGSKA. These reads were obtained on an Illumina HiSeq 1500. In TCRdb, the public reads were trimmed at Q25 with fastp and aligned with MiXCR, with productive beta chains retained. Rows are unified per CDR3 protein, each entry keeping the most common DNA and genes. This sample has roughly 230,000 distinct CDR3 sequences in its table, and about 17% of those were observed once. Over 40% of the sample is taken by the ten largest. What the study reported, not specific to this receptor: In both this cohort and an independent roughly 350-donor cohort, the cumulative frequency of public TCR beta family members distinguished carriers of CMV infection plus the relevant HLA type. The ex vivo response was dominated by HLA-C-restricted CMV-specific TCR beta clonotypes, which also provided the single most frequent clonotype in two of eight donors.

Sequenced sample: CD8+ T cells from PBMCs. Here the chain combines TRBV20-1 and TRBJ2-2, and 10 bases in between align with TRBD1. This clonotype was obtained from a human donor in good health (CMV status not recorded). Some clones in this sample may be carry-over from other donors' samples. The encoded CDR3 is CSARGQGATGTGELFF. The DNA sequence is TGCAGTGCTAGAGGACAGGGGGCCACGGGCACCGGGGAGCTGTTTTTT.